This T cell receptor (beta chain) is drawn from a study of cytomegalovirus exposure and HLA in healthy donors. V lost 10 bases and J 0 bases, leaving 15 bases between the germline ends. This CDR3 is 15 amino acids long. The germline V gene has CDR1 LNHDA and CDR2 SQIVND (reference sequence). Study-wide findings and caveats: When a later analysis compared HLA-associated TCR beta chains with equally common others, the HLA-associated chains turned out to be more clonally expanded and to have lower generation probabilities. Analysis performed later found more than 15,000 TCR beta sequences associated with HLA alleles at 0.05 false discovery rate. Roughly even sequencing depth across donors was the assumption behind the presence/absence analyses.

Regarding this clone: Its antigen is currently unknown.

The primer mix had 60 Vbeta and 13 Jbeta primers. The table came from immunoSEQ multiplex PCR; TCRdb's copy has only in-frame clones and leaves some out. Among 150,000 or so clones, 60% to 80% were seen once, and the ten largest hold about 8%. This TCR was sampled from a woman aged 35 to 49 in good health and CMV-seropositive. Source material: PBMCs. The chain uses TRBV19 and TRBJ1-4; D unresolved. CDR3 nucleotides: TGTGCCACCAGACCATCGGGAACAACTAATGAAAAACTGTTTTTT. This encodes CATRPSGTTNEKLFF.